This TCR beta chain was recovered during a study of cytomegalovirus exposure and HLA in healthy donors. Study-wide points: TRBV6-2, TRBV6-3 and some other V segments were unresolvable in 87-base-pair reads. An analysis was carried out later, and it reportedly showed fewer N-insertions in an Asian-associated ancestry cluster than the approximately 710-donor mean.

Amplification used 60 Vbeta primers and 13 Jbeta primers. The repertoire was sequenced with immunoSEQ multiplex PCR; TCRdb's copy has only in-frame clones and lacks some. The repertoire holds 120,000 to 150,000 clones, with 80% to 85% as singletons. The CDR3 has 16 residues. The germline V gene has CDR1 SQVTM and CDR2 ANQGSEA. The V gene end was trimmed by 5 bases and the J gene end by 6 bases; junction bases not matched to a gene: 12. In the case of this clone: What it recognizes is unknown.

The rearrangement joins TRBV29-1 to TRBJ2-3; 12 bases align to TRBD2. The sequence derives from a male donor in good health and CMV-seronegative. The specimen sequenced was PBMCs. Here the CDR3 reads CSVWASGGARLDTQYF. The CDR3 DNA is TGCAGCGTTTGGGCTAGCGGGGGGGCCAGGTTGGATACGCAGTATTTT.